These T cell receptor beta chains were read from a single sample in a study of vaccination and CD4 T cells after COVID-19. No antigen has been identified for these receptors. TCRdb ran MiXCR on the PCR reads and lists one entry per CDR3 protein. The table has under 7,000 distinct CDR3 sequences, approximately 30% seen once. The sequenced material came from CD4+ T cells from blood, cultured in vitro. These receptors came from a human donor in good health. The CDR3 runs from the conserved cysteine through the conserved F or W. The D gene is left open where the match is weak. Clone size is not always given. Where it is, it says once, few, many or a class for expanded clones.

d_call: .
v_call: TRBV11-2
clone_size: few
j_call: TRBJ1-6
cdr3_nt: TGTGCCAGCAGCTTATTGGGGGAGGGATCTCGTAATTCACCCCTCCACTTT
cdr3_aa: CASSLLGEGSRNSPLHF

d_call: .
v_call: TRBV9
clone_size: once
j_call: TRBJ1-1
cdr3_nt: TGTGCCAGCAGCGTAGAGGGGGATTTCGGCACTGAAGCTTTCTTT
cdr3_aa: CASSVEGDFGTEAFF

d_call: .
v_call: TRBV6-2/TRBV6-3
clone_size: .
j_call: TRBJ2-5
cdr3_nt: TGTGCCAGCAAAGGCCTGCCGGGAGATAAAGAGACCCAGTACTTC
cdr3_aa: CASKGLPGDKETQYF

d_call: .
v_call: TRBV6-1
clone_size: .
j_call: TRBJ2-4
cdr3_nt: TGTGCCACGAGTCGTTCAATCCTCGTCCTTAGCCAGTACTTC
cdr3_aa: CATSRSILVLSQYF

d_call: TRBD1
v_call: TRBV28
clone_size: .
j_call: TRBJ1-2
cdr3_nt: TGTGCCAGCAGTCCCCGGGACAGGGTATACTATGGCTACACCTTC
cdr3_aa: CASSPRDRVYYGYTF

d_call: TRBD2
v_call: TRBV20-1
clone_size: few
j_call: TRBJ2-5
cdr3_nt: TGCAGTGCTAGAGATCGGGGGGGGCTTGGGACCCAGTACTTC
cdr3_aa: CSARDRGGLGTQYF

d_call: .
v_call: TRBV15
clone_size: few
j_call: TRBJ2-2
cdr3_nt: TGTGCCACCAGCAGAGCTTATAGCGGTAACACCGGGGAGCTGTTTTTT
cdr3_aa: CATSRAYSGNTGELFF

d_call: .
v_call: TRBV19
clone_size: .
j_call: TRBJ1-2
cdr3_nt: TGTGCCAGTAGTACCGATGGGTGGAGTGGCTACACCTTC
cdr3_aa: CASSTDGWSGYTF

d_call: TRBD1
v_call: TRBV6-5
clone_size: few
j_call: TRBJ2-1
cdr3_nt: TGTGCCAGCAGTTACTCATGGGACAGGGGAAATGAGCAGTTCTTC
cdr3_aa: CASSYSWDRGNEQFF

d_call: .
v_call: TRBV10-3
clone_size: medium-sized
j_call: TRBJ2-1
cdr3_nt: TGTGCCATCAGTGAGTCGAGGCCTAGAGAGGTTGAGCAGTTCTTC
cdr3_aa: CAISESRPREVEQFF

d_call: TRBD1
v_call: TRBV28
clone_size: .
j_call: TRBJ1-6
cdr3_nt: TGTGCCAGCATCCCTGGGACAGTCTTTAATTCACCCCTCCACTTT
cdr3_aa: CASIPGTVFNSPLHF

d_call: .
v_call: TRBV5-4
clone_size: .
j_call: TRBJ1-1
cdr3_nt: TGTGCCAGCAGCTTGGAGAGACAGTATATTGAAGCTTTCTTT
cdr3_aa: CASSLERQYIEAFF

d_call: TRBD1
v_call: TRBV7-9
clone_size: few
j_call: TRBJ1-2
cdr3_nt: TGTGCCAGCAGCCAGAATGGCCCCCGGGACAGGGAATCCCTGCTGAATGGCTACACCTTC
cdr3_aa: CASSQNGPRDRESLLNGYTF

d_call: .
v_call: TRBV28
clone_size: few
j_call: TRBJ2-4
cdr3_nt: TGTGCCAGCAGGGATGGAAACATTCAGTACTTC
cdr3_aa: CASRDGNIQYF

d_call: .
v_call: TRBV9
clone_size: .
j_call: TRBJ2-1
cdr3_nt: TGTGCCAGCAGCGTAGAGTCTAGCCTGGTCGATGAGCAGTTCTTC
cdr3_aa: CASSVESSLVDEQFF

d_call: TRBD2
v_call: TRBV11-3
clone_size: few
j_call: TRBJ2-5
cdr3_nt: TGTGCCAGCAGCCCCAGATCCGGGACTAGCGGCTTAGAGACCCAGTACTTC
cdr3_aa: CASSPRSGTSGLETQYF

d_call: .
v_call: TRBV28
clone_size: few
j_call: TRBJ2-7
cdr3_nt: TGTGCCAGCAGTCAAAGCCGGGGGCCCTACTTC
cdr3_aa: CASSQSRGPYF

d_call: TRBD1
v_call: TRBV6-4
clone_size: large
j_call: TRBJ1-6
cdr3_nt: TGTGCCAGCAGTGACGGGACAGATAATTCACCCCTCCACTTT
cdr3_aa: CASSDGTDNSPLHF

d_call: .
v_call: TRBV6-1
clone_size: few
j_call: TRBJ1-5
cdr3_nt: TGTGCCAGCAGTGATCGACAGTATCAGCCCCAGCATTTT
cdr3_aa: CASSDRQYQPQHF

d_call: TRBD1
v_call: TRBV28
clone_size: .
j_call: TRBJ1-5
cdr3_nt: TGTGCCAGCAGTTTAAGGACAGGCGAAAGTCAGCCCCAGCATTTT
cdr3_aa: CASSLRTGESQPQHF

d_call: TRBD1
v_call: TRBV19
clone_size: .
j_call: TRBJ1-2
cdr3_nt: TGTGCCAGTAGTGACAGGGGGCTGGGCTATGGCTACACCTTC
cdr3_aa: CASSDRGLGYGYTF

d_call: TRBD1
v_call: TRBV14
clone_size: .
j_call: TRBJ2-7
cdr3_nt: TGTGCCAGCAGCCAGCCCGGGACAGGGTTGGGGCAGTACTTC
cdr3_aa: CASSQPGTGLGQYF

d_call: .
v_call: TRBV11-3
clone_size: few
j_call: TRBJ2-2
cdr3_nt: TGTGCCAGCAGCCGTACCGGGGAGCTGTTTTTT
cdr3_aa: CASSRTGELFF

d_call: .
v_call: TRBV2
clone_size: .
j_call: TRBJ1-1
cdr3_nt: TGTGCCAGCGGCGTTGACGGTAACACTGAAGCTTTCTTT
cdr3_aa: CASGVDGNTEAFF

d_call: .
v_call: TRBV5-4
clone_size: .
j_call: TRBJ2-7
cdr3_nt: TGTGCCAGCAGCCACCCGACTTATAACGAGCAGTACTTC
cdr3_aa: CASSHPTYNEQYF

d_call: .
v_call: TRBV7-3
clone_size: .
j_call: TRBJ2-5
cdr3_nt: TGTGCCAGCAGCTTAAAGGTCGGGAGAGGAGAGACCCAGTACTTC
cdr3_aa: CASSLKVGRGETQYF

d_call: TRBD2
v_call: TRBV20-1
clone_size: .
j_call: TRBJ2-5
cdr3_nt: TGCAGTTCGCCTCTAGCGGGGCCCGGGTCCCAGTACTTC
cdr3_aa: CSSPLAGPGSQYF

d_call: .
v_call: TRBV7-2
clone_size: .
j_call: TRBJ2-7
cdr3_nt: TGTGCCAGCAGCTCGCCTTTGGTCGAGCAGTACTTC
cdr3_aa: CASSSPLVEQYF

d_call: .
v_call: TRBV6-5
clone_size: .
j_call: TRBJ1-2
cdr3_nt: TGTGCCAGCAGTTACGGGGGCGGCTATGGCTACACCTTC
cdr3_aa: CASSYGGGYGYTF

d_call: .
v_call: TRBV7-2
clone_size: .
j_call: TRBJ2-5
cdr3_nt: TGTGCCAGCGGACTGACCCAAGAGACCCAGTACTTC
cdr3_aa: CASGLTQETQYF

d_call: .
v_call: TRBV6-1
clone_size: .
j_call: TRBJ2-1
cdr3_nt: TGTGCCAGCAGCCCACTACCGTTTGCCTACAATGAGCAGTTCTTC
cdr3_aa: CASSPLPFAYNEQFF

d_call: .
v_call: TRBV21-1
clone_size: .
j_call: TRBJ2-3
cdr3_nt: TGTGCCACCCCGACCGGGTCTAGCGGGAATTTGACAGATACGCAGTATTTT
cdr3_aa: CATPTGSSGNLTDTQYF

d_call: .
v_call: TRBV7-7
clone_size: few
j_call: TRBJ2-3
cdr3_nt: TGTGCTAGCAGCCCCATACAGGGTGGCACAGATACGCAGTATTTT
cdr3_aa: CASSPIQGGTDTQYF

d_call: TRBD1
v_call: TRBV6-1
clone_size: few
j_call: TRBJ1-2
cdr3_nt: TGTGCCAGCAGACAGGGGTTCTCTGGCTACACCTTC
cdr3_aa: CASRQGFSGYTF

d_call: .
v_call: TRBV6-1
clone_size: few
j_call: TRBJ2-2
cdr3_nt: TGTGCCAGCGGTAGAGGGGCAGGGGAGCTGTTTTTT
cdr3_aa: CASGRGAGELFF

d_call: TRBD1
v_call: TRBV5-1
clone_size: .
j_call: TRBJ1-2
cdr3_nt: TGCGCCAGCAGCCTAGGACAGGGCTCGTCTAACTATGGCTACACCTTC
cdr3_aa: CASSLGQGSSNYGYTF

d_call: TRBD2
v_call: TRBV19
clone_size: .
j_call: TRBJ2-1
cdr3_nt: TGTGCCAGTAAAGAGTCTAGCGGGATCTACAATGAGCAGTTCTTC
cdr3_aa: CASKESSGIYNEQFF

d_call: .
v_call: TRBV7-9
clone_size: .
j_call: TRBJ2-7
cdr3_nt: TGTGCCAGCAGGACAGACAGGAGCTACGAGCAGTACTTC
cdr3_aa: CASRTDRSYEQYF

d_call: .
v_call: TRBV7-9
clone_size: .
j_call: TRBJ1-4
cdr3_nt: TGTGCCAGCAGTTACGGGAGAGCCGCAACTAATGAAAAACTGTTTTTT
cdr3_aa: CASSYGRAATNEKLFF

d_call: .
v_call: TRBV6-2/TRBV6-3
clone_size: .
j_call: TRBJ1-5
cdr3_nt: TGTGTCAGCAAGGGGGGGTTTCGACGACTGTATAGCAATCAGCCCCAGCATTTT
cdr3_aa: CVSKGGFRRLYSNQPQHF

d_call: .
v_call: TRBV6-1
clone_size: few
j_call: TRBJ2-5
cdr3_nt: TGTGCCAGCAGGAACCGGGAGCAAGAGACCCAGTACTTC
cdr3_aa: CASRNREQETQYF

d_call: TRBD1
v_call: TRBV27
clone_size: .
j_call: TRBJ2-7
cdr3_nt: TGTGCCAGCAGTTTTGGACAGGGAATCGCCTACGAGCAGTACTTC
cdr3_aa: CASSFGQGIAYEQYF

d_call: .
v_call: TRBV7-2
clone_size: .
j_call: TRBJ2-1
cdr3_nt: TGTGCCAGCAGCAACCAGTTAGGGGGGGCAGGGAGGGACAATGAGCAGTTCTTC
cdr3_aa: CASSNQLGGAGRDNEQFF

d_call: TRBD2
v_call: TRBV27
clone_size: few
j_call: TRBJ2-3
cdr3_nt: TGTGCCAGCAGCCGGCCGGGACTAGCGGGCTCCCTGGCAGATACGCAGTATTTT
cdr3_aa: CASSRPGLAGSLADTQYF

d_call: .
v_call: TRBV27
clone_size: few
j_call: TRBJ2-5
cdr3_nt: TGTGCCAGCAGTTTGACAGGCAGAGAGACCCAGTACTTC
cdr3_aa: CASSLTGRETQYF

d_call: TRBD1
v_call: TRBV12-3/TRBV12-4
clone_size: .
j_call: TRBJ1-5
cdr3_nt: TGTGCCAGCTCGGACAGGGCGAGCAATCAGCCCCAGCATTTT
cdr3_aa: CASSDRASNQPQHF